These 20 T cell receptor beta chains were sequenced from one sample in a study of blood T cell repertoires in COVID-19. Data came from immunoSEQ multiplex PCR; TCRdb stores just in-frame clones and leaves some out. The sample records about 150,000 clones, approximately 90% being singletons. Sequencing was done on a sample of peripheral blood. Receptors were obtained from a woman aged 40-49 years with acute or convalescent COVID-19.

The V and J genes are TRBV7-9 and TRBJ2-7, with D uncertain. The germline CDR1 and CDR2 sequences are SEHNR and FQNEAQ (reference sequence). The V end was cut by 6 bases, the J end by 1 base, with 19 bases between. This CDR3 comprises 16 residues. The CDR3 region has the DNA TGTGCCAGCAGTGGAACTGGATTTAGCTTTTCCTACGAGCAGTACTTC. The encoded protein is CASSGTGFSFSYEQYF.

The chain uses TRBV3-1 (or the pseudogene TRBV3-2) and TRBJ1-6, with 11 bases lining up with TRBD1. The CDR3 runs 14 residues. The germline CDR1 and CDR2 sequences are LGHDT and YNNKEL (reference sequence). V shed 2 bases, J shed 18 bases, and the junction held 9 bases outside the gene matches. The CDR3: CASSQWTGGAIPHF. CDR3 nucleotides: TGTGCCAGCAGCCAATGGACAGGGGGCGCGATCCCCCACTTT.

As DNA, the CDR3 is TGCGCCAGCAGTTGGGGGTTCGGGGACACCGAGCAGTACTTC. This encodes CASSWGFGDTEQYF. The chain joins TRBV5-1 to TRBJ2-7; the D gene is possibly TRBD1 (6 bases). Germline lookup yields CDR1 SGHRS and CDR2 YFSETQ. Trimming pared 5 bases from V and 6 bases from J, leaving 18 bases between. There are 14 residues in the CDR3.

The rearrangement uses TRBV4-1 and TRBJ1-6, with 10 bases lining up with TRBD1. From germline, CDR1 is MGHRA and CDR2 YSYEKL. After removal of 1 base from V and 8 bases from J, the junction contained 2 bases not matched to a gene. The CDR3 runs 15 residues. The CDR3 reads CASSQVDRGYSPLHF. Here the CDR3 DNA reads TGCGCCAGCAGCCAAGTGGACAGGGGGTATTCACCCCTCCACTTT.

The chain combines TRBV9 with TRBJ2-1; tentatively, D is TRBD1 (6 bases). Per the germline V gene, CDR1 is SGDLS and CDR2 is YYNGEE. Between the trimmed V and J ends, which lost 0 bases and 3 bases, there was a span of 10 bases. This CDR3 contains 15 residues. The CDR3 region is CASSVGGRGYNEQFF. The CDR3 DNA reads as TGTGCCAGCAGCGTAGGGGGCAGGGGCTACAATGAGCAGTTCTTC.

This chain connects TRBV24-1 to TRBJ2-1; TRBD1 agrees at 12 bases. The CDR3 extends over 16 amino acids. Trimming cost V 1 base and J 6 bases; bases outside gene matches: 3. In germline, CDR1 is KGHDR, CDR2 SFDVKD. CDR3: CATSDLGDRGLNEQFF. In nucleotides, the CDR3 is TGTGCCACCAGTGATTTAGGGGACAGGGGGCTCAATGAGCAGTTCTTC.

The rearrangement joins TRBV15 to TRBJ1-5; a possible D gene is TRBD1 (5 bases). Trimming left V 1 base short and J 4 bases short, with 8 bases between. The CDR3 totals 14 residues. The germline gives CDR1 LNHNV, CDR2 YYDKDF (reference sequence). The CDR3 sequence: CATSRVQGNQPQHF. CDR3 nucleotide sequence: TGTGCCACCAGCAGAGTTCAGGGAAATCAGCCCCAGCATTTT.

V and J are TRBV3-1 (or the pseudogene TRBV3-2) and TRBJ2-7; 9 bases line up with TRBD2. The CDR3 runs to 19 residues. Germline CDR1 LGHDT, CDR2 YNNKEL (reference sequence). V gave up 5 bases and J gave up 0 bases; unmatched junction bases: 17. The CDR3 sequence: CASSFLGERGEISSYEQYF. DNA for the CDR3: TGTGCCAGCAGCTTCCTTGGCGAGCGGGGGGAGATCTCCTCCTACGAGCAGTACTTC.

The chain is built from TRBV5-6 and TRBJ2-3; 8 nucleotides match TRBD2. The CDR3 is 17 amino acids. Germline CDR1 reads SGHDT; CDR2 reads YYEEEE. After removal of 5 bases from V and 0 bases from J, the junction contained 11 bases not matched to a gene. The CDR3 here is CASRDLTSGTSTDTQYF. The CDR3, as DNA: TGTGCCAGCAGGGATCTTACTAGCGGAACTAGCACAGATACGCAGTATTTT.

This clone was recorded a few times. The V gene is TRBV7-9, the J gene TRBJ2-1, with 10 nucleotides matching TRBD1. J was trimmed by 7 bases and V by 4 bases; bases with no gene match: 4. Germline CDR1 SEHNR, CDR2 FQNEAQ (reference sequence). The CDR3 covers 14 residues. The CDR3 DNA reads TGTGCCAGCAGCTCCATGGGACAGGGGAATGAGCAGTTCTTC. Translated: CASSSMGQGNEQFF.

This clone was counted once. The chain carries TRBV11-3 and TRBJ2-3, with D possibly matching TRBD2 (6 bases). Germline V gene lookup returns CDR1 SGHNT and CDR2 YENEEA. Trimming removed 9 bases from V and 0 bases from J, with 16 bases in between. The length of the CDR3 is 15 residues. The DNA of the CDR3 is TGTGCCAGTCGGACCCTGGCGGGAAGCACAGATACGCAGTATTTT. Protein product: CASRTLAGSTDTQYF.

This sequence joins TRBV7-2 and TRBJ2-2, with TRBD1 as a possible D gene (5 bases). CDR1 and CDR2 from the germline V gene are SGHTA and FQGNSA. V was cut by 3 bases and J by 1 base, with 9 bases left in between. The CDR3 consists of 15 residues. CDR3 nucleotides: TGTGCCAGCAGCTTGGGGCCTATGAACACCGGGGAGCTGTTTTTT. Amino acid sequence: CASSLGPMNTGELFF.

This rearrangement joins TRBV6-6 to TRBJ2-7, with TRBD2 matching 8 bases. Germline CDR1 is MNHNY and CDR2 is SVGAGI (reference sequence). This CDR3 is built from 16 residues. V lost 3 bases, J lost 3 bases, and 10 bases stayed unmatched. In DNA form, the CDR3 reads TGTGCCAGCAGTTATATTGCCGGGGGGGGGATCTACGAGCAGTACTTC. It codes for CASSYIAGGGIYEQYF.

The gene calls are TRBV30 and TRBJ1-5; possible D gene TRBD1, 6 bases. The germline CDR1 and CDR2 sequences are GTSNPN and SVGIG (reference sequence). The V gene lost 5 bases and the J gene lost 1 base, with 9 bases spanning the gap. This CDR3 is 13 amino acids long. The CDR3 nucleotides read TGTGCCTGGCAAGGACAGAGCAATCAGCCCCAGCATTTT. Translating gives CAWQGQSNQPQHF.

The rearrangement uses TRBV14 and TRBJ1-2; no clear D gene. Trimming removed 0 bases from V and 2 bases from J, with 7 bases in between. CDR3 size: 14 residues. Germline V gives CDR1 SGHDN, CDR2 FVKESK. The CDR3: CASSQDRGNYGYTF. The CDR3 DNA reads TGTGCCAGCAGCCAAGATCGGGGAAACTATGGCTACACCTTC.

CDR3 in amino acids: CASSRSGTSGTNTGELFF. DNA of the CDR3: TGTGCCAGCAGCCGTTCCGGGACTAGCGGAACGAACACCGGGGAGCTGTTTTTT. The chain uses TRBV7-3 and TRBJ2-2; 11 nucleotides line up with TRBD2. The CDR3 is 18 amino acids. Trimming removed 5 bases from V and 0 bases from J; junction bases left unmatched: 8. CDR1 and CDR2 from the germline V gene are SGHTA and FQGTGA.

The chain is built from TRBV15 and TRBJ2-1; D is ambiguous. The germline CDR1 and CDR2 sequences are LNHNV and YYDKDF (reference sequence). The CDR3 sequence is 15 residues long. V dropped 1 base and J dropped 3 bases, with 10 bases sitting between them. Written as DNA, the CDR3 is TGTGCCACCAGCAGAGGGTCCCAGCGCTACAATGAGCAGTTCTTC. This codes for CATSRGSQRYNEQFF.

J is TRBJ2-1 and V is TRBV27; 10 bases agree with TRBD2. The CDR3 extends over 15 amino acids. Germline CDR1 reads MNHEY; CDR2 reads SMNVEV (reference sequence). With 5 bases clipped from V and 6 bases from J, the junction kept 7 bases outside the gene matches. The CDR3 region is CASSNLAGALNEQFF. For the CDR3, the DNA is TGTGCCAGCAGTAACCTAGCGGGAGCCCTCAATGAGCAGTTCTTC.

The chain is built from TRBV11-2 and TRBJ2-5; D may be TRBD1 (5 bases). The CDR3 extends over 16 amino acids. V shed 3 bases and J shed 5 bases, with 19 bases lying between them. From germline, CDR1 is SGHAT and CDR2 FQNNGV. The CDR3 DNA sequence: TGTGCCAGCAGCTTTCGTGGGGCCCGATTCGGGGAGACCCAGTACTTC. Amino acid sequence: CASSFRGARFGETQYF.

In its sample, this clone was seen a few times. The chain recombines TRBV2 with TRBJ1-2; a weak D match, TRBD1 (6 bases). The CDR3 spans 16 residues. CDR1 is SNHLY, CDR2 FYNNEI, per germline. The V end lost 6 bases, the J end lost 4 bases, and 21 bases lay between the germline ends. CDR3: CASSAKMDSMLYGYTF. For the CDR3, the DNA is TGTGCCAGCAGCGCCAAAATGGACAGTATGCTCTATGGCTACACCTTC.